This TCR beta chain was identified during a study of OX40 agonist ivuxolimab in advanced cancers. Using immunoSEQ multiplex PCR, the repertoire was profiled, and TCRdb retains in-frame clones only, with some absent. The table shows tens of thousands of clones, with 70% to 90% occurring only once. The V segment lost 4 bases and the J segment 5 bases; nucleotides outside the gene matches: 4. This CDR3 has 14 residues. CDR1 is SGHRS, CDR2 YFSETQ, per germline. This material consisted of CD4+ or CD8+ T cells sorted from blood, taken in a trial of the OX40 agonist ivuxolimab. The TCR sequence derives from an adult with an advanced solid tumor such as melanoma, head and neck, liver or kidney cancer. This rearrangement joins TRBV5-1 to TRBJ2-5; 11 positions match TRBD1. The CDR3 spells CASSEGTGGETQYF. The CDR3 region has the DNA TGCGCCAGCAGCGAGGGGACAGGGGGGGAGACCCAGTACTTC.